This record concerns one T cell receptor (beta chain) sequence. Its antigen is undetermined. Unique molecular identifiers were built into the TCR beta cDNA libraries. Researchers reported roughly 0.5 million cDNA molecules coming from approximately 1 to 10 million T cells. TCRdb reprocessed the PCR reads with MiXCR, giving one entry per CDR3 protein. The sample contains 600,000 to 700,000 distinct CDR3 sequences, around 64% of which appear only once. This entry belongs to a study of post-analysis software for immune sequencing data. Study as a whole: Relapsing-remitting, secondary progressive and progressive-relapsing courses of multiple sclerosis were included. The study's findings and limits: Among multiple sclerosis patients, normalized Chao1 diversity was significantly below that of controls. Samples from one preparation batch, clustered by F measure, grouped strongly together. Roughly 5 TRBV segments were significantly more frequent in patients than in controls. TRBV5-6, TRBV5-1 and TRBV20-1 were among these segments.

The CDR3 sequence is 15 residues long. The rearrangement joins TRBV21-1 to TRBJ2-7; the table assigns TRBD2, which was not confirmed against the DNA. TRBV21-1 counts as a pseudogene. The clonotype originates from a girl aged 2 to 9 with multiple sclerosis. The sequencing sample was made of blood. The CDR3 coding sequence is TGTGCCAGCAGCAACCGGACTAGCGGGGACTACGAGCAGTACTTC. It is translated as CASSNRTSGDYEQYF.